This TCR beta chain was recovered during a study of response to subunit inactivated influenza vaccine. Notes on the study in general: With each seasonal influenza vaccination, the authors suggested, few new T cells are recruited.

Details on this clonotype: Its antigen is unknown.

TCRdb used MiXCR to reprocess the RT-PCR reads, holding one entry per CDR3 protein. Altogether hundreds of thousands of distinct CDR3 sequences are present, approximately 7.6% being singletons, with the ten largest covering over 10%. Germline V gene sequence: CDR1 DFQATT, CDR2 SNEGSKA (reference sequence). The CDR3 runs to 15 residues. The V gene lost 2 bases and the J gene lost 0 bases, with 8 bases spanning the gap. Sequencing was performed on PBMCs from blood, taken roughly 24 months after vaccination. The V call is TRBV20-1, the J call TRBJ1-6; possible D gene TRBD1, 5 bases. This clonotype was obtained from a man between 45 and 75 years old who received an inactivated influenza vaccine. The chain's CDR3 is CSARQDTSYNSPLHF. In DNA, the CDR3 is TGCAGTGCTAGACAGGACACCTCCTATAATTCACCCCTCCACTTT.